The entry below gives a single TCR beta chain sequence along with its context. Its antigen remains unidentified. Each donor was a Caucasian adult residing in Nashville, Tennessee. A CD45RA-negative memory subset and a CD45RA+ naive subset were separated from the CD4+ cells. The sample originates from a study of shared clonotypes between healthy human individuals. Study as a whole: Three CD4 naive, three CD4 memory, two CD8 naive and one CD8 memory plate were used per donor. Study results and limitations: For naive CD4 cells, roughly 5% of clonotypes were shared across a handful of donors.

V lost 0 bases, J lost 5 bases, and 10 bases stayed unmatched. This CDR3 spans 16 amino acids. CDR1 SGDLS and CDR2 YYNGEE come from the germline V gene. Produced via immunoSEQ multiplex PCR; TCRdb's table is partial and in-frame only. This table has millions of clones, approximately 95% appearing once. This rearrangement joins TRBV9 to TRBJ2-5, with TRBD2 identical over 7 bases. Sequenced input: naive CD4+ T cells sorted from blood. As for subset: CD45RA+ positively selected. This clonotype was sampled from a man between 18 and 29 years old in good health. DNA for the CDR3: TGTGCCAGCAGCGTAGGAGTTGGCGGGAGTGGTGAGACCCAGTACTTC. Translated, it gives CASSVGVGGSGETQYF.